This record looks at one T cell receptor beta chain sequence and its context. Researchers ran the PCR with 60 Vbeta and 13 Jbeta primers. Clones were sequenced by immunoSEQ multiplex PCR, and TCRdb holds only the in-frame ones, with some missing. The sample has about 100,000 clones; over 75% are singletons. At sampling all donors were nominally healthy, likely with unrecorded immune exposures. This sample was included in a study of cytomegalovirus exposure and HLA in healthy donors. The germline V and J ends were trimmed by 0 bases and 8 bases, with 17 bases remaining between them. The CDR3 is made up of 16 amino acids. Germline V gene data show CDR1 as MGHRA and CDR2 as YSYEKL.

Material: PBMCs. The chain is built from TRBV4-1 and TRBJ1-3, with D possibly matching TRBD1 (6 bases). This clonotype originated in a man between 25 and 39 years old in good health and CMV-seronegative. Here the CDR3 reads CASSQEGRGGWDTIYF. In nucleotides, the CDR3 is TGCGCCAGCAGCCAAGAGGGCCGGGGGGGCTGGGACACCATATATTTT.